Shown below are 30 T cell receptor beta chains from a single sample sequenced in a study of CD8 T cells in Susac syndrome. The authors reverse transcribed roughly 0.5 to 1 ug RNA with random hexamers. TCRdb passed the immunoSEQ multiplex PCR reads through MiXCR, listing each CDR3 protein once. Of under 200,000 distinct CDR3 sequences in the sample, roughly 96% are singletons; the top ten hold under 0.12%. The sequenced material came from CD4+ T cells from PBMCs. The receptor set was obtained from a human donor in good health.

This chain connects TRBV29-1 to TRBJ1-3; D remains ambiguous. The V gene lost 3 bases and the J gene lost 2 bases, with 2 bases spanning the gap. The CDR3 contains 11 residues. Germline V gene lookup returns CDR1 SQVTM and CDR2 ANQGSEA. CDR3 protein: CSVDAGNTIYF. The CDR3 bases are TGCAGCGTTGACGCTGGAAACACCATATATTTT.

J is TRBJ2-5 and V is TRBV2; 9 positions match TRBD1. The V gene end was trimmed by 6 bases and the J gene end by 5 bases; junction bases not matched to a gene: 4. The CDR3 sequence is 13 residues long. CDR1 is SNHLY, CDR2 FYNNEI, per germline. The CDR3 nucleotides are TGTGCCAGCAGCTACAGGGGGCTCGAGACCCAGTACTTC. Encoded protein: CASSYRGLETQYF.

The sample holds one count of this clonotype. The rearrangement joins TRBV6-2 or TRBV6-3 to TRBJ2-1; 9 bases fit TRBD1. CDR1 and CDR2 (germline): MNHEY, SVGEGT. V trimming: 6 bases; J trimming: 4 bases; junction bases outside the gene matches: 4. This CDR3 comprises 14 residues. CDR3 sequence: CASRGTGWYNEQFF. The CDR3 DNA reads TGTGCCAGCAGGGGGACAGGGTGGTACAATGAGCAGTTCTTC.

The CDR3: CSVEASGDNEQFF. The CDR3 DNA is TGCAGCGTTGAGGCTAGCGGGGACAATGAGCAGTTCTTC. The chain carries TRBV29-1 and TRBJ2-1; 9 positions match TRBD2. This CDR3 comprises 13 residues. V lost 3 bases and J lost 5; bases outside the gene matches: 2. The germline V gene encodes CDR1 SQVTM and CDR2 ANQGSEA.

This chain uses TRBV25-1 with TRBJ2-5, with D possibly matching TRBD1 (6 bases). This CDR3 spans 13 amino acids. Looked up from germline, CDR1 is MGHDK and CDR2 is SYGVNS. V was clipped by 6 bases and J by 4 bases, with 12 bases between them. The CDR3 DNA reads TGTGCCAGCAGAGATACAGGGATAGAGACCCAGTACTTC. This sequence encodes CASRDTGIETQYF.

The rearrangement links TRBV20-1 to TRBJ2-5; D possibly matches TRBD1 or TRBD2 (5 bases each). Germline V gene sequence: CDR1 DFQATT, CDR2 SNEGSKA (reference sequence). The CDR3 covers 13 residues. The CDR3 DNA follows: TGCTCAGACCGTCCAGGGACGCAAGAGACCCAGTACTTC. Its protein product is CSDRPGTQETQYF.

Only one count was recorded for this clonotype. The gene calls are TRBV20-1 and TRBJ2-7; 9 bases are shared with TRBD2. This CDR3 region has 13 residues. Germline V lookup: CDR1 DFQATT, CDR2 SNEGSKA (reference sequence). The trim removed 5 bases at V and 3 bases at J, leaving 5 bases unmatched. DNA for the CDR3: TGCAGTGCTCAACGCGGGAGGGACTACGAGCAGTACGTC. Translated: CSAQRGRDYEQYV.

V usage is TRBV6-2 or TRBV6-3 and J usage is TRBJ2-1; maybe TRBD2 (6 bases). CDR1 is MNHEY and CDR2 is SVGEGT in the germline V gene. V was pared by 7 bases and J by 5 bases, with 15 bases between. CDR3 length: 14 residues. The CDR3 DNA sequence: TGTGCCAGCAACTCTCCGCGGGGCAACAATGAGCAGTTCTTC. It encodes CASNSPRGNNEQFF.

The chain links TRBV12-3 or TRBV12-4 to TRBJ2-7, with D uncertain. The CDR3 is 11 residues long. The V gene lost 3 bases and the J gene lost 5 bases, with 5 bases spanning the gap. The CDR3 sequence is CASSLYHEQYF. The CDR3 coding sequence is TGTGCCAGCAGTTTGTATCACGAGCAGTACTTC.

The CDR3 DNA follows: TGTGCCAGCAGCTTAGATATCTTAAATGAGCAGTTCTTC. Translation gives CASSLDILNEQFF. The V call is TRBV11-2, the J call TRBJ2-1; D is undetermined. CDR3 length equals 13 residues. Trimming cost V 0 bases and J 7 bases, with 7 bases left between them. From germline, CDR1 is SGHAT and CDR2 FQNNGV.

This sequence joins TRBV29-1 and TRBJ2-2; D is tentatively TRBD1 or TRBD2 (5 bases each). The germline gives CDR1 SQVTM, CDR2 ANQGSEA. The CDR3 sequence is 16 residues long. Trimming pared 1 base from V and 1 base from J, leaving 13 bases between. Written as DNA, the CDR3 is TGCAGCGTTGAAGCCCCCGGGGCTGGGAACACCGGGGAGCTGTTTTTT. Its translation: CSVEAPGAGNTGELFF.

The chain has TRBV3-1 and TRBJ2-4; D not certain. The germline V gene has CDR1 LGHDT and CDR2 YNNKEL (reference sequence). CDR3 length: 16 amino acids. The V gene lost 2 bases and the J gene lost 0 bases, with 11 bases spanning the gap. CDR3 sequence reads: CASSQNNALAKNIQYF. The CDR3 coding sequence is TGTGCCAGCAGCCAAAATAATGCTCTAGCCAAAAACATTCAGTACTTC.

The sample holds one count of this clonotype. The chain carries TRBV29-1 and TRBJ2-1; D remains unclear. Germline V gives CDR1 SQVTM, CDR2 ANQGSEA. The CDR3 covers 12 residues. Trimming cost V 6 bases and J 6 bases, with 12 bases left between them. The CDR3 loop is CSVSPGSNEQFF. The CDR3, as DNA: TGCAGCGTGTCCCCGGGCTCCAATGAGCAGTTCTTC.

This clonotype showed up just a few times. This sequence joins TRBV6-2 or TRBV6-3 and TRBJ1-5, with TRBD1 identical over 8 bases. This CDR3 contains 14 residues. With 5 bases clipped from V and 2 bases from J, the junction kept 2 bases outside the gene matches. Per the germline V gene, CDR1 is MNHEY and CDR2 is SVGEGT. CDR3 bases: TGTGCCAGCAGTGGACAGGGAGGCAATCAGCCCCAGCATTTT. It specifies CASSGQGGNQPQHF.

The sample holds one count of this clonotype. The V gene is TRBV12-3 or TRBV12-4, the J gene TRBJ2-5; TRBD2 aligns across 8 bases. Unmatched junction bases numbered 5, after V lost 3 bases and J lost 5 bases. This CDR3 region has 14 residues. CDR3: CASSFGGARETQYF. The CDR3 DNA reads TGTGCCAGCAGTTTCGGGGGGGCACGGGAGACCCAGTACTTC.

The chain has TRBV4-3 and TRBJ1-5; 7 positions match TRBD1. Germline lookup yields CDR1 LGHNA and CDR2 YSLEER. With 4 bases clipped from V and 4 bases from J, the junction kept 7 bases outside the gene matches. The CDR3 totals 15 residues. In DNA, the CDR3 is TGCGCCAGCAGCCCTCAGGGGGGACTTAATCAGCCCCAGCATTTT. It specifies CASSPQGGLNQPQHF.

This chain connects TRBV28 to TRBJ1-2; weak D call: TRBD1 (6 bases). Germline values: CDR1 MDHEN, CDR2 SYDVKM. V shed 8 bases and J shed 8 bases, with 9 bases lying between them. The length of the CDR3 is 10 residues. The CDR3 coding sequence is TGTGCCAGCGGGACAAGGGGCTACACCTTC. Its translation is CASGTRGYTF.

The chain links TRBV18 to TRBJ2-5; D may be TRBD2 (6 bases). The germline CDR1 and CDR2 sequences are KGHSH and LQKENI. Trimming stripped 3 bases from V and 5 bases from J, with 13 bases between. The CDR3 loop spans 14 amino acids. The CDR3 region is CASSPTSSGETQYF. The CDR3 DNA follows: TGTGCCAGCTCACCGACGAGCAGCGGGGAGACCCAGTACTTC.

The chain employs TRBV28 and TRBJ2-1; weak D call: TRBD1 (5 bases). The length of the CDR3 is 13 residues. In germline, CDR1 is MDHEN, CDR2 SYDVKM. The ends were cut back, 6 bases at V and 11 bases at J, with 17 bases in the middle. CDR3 nucleotide sequence: TGTGCCAGCAGCCAGTCCGACAGACTTAAGCAGTTCTTC. Protein: CASSQSDRLKQFF.

CDR3 sequence: CASSQDPQGRETQYF. In DNA form, the CDR3 reads TGTGCCAGCAGCCAAGATCCACAGGGAAGAGAGACCCAGTACTTC. J is TRBJ2-5 and V is TRBV3-1; a possible D gene is TRBD1 (6 bases). This CDR3 contains 15 residues. V was trimmed by 0 bases and J by 4 bases, leaving 12 bases between them. Per the germline V gene, CDR1 is LGHDT and CDR2 is YNNKEL (reference sequence).

The chain joins TRBV5-1 to TRBJ1-6, with D hard to call. V dropped 1 base and J dropped 5 bases, with 7 bases sitting between them. The length of the CDR3 is 14 residues. Germline assignment: CDR1 SGHRS and CDR2 YFSETQ. CDR3 loop: CASSLTEHNSPLHF. CDR3 in DNA: TGCGCCAGCAGCTTGACAGAACATAATTCACCCCTCCACTTT. The whole variable domain, filled in from reference TRBV5-1 and TRBJ1-6, reads KAGVTQTPRYLIKTRGQQVTLSCSPISGHRSVSWYQQTPGQGLQFLFEYFSETQRNKGNFPGRFSGRQFSNSRSEMNVSTLELGDSALYLCASSLTEHNSPLHFGNGTRLTVT.

The chain carries TRBV27 and TRBJ1-2; D may be TRBD1 (5 bases). The CDR3 spans 15 residues. With 10 bases removed from V and 4 bases from J, the gap between germline ends came to 22 bases. Germline V gives CDR1 MNHEY, CDR2 SMNVEV (reference sequence). CDR3 region: CATQKTASSFYGYTF. The CDR3 DNA reads as TGTGCCACCCAAAAGACAGCCTCATCATTCTATGGCTACACCTTC.

The chain links TRBV3-1 to TRBJ2-5; tentatively, D is TRBD2 (5 bases). This CDR3 has 14 amino acids. V shed 0 bases and J shed 3 bases, with 8 bases lying between them. CDR1 LGHDT and CDR2 YNNKEL come from the germline V gene (reference sequence). The CDR3 DNA follows: TGTGCCAGCAGCCAAGATCGGGGTAAAGAGACCCAGTACTTC. Translation gives CASSQDRGKETQYF.

The V and J genes are TRBV29-1 and TRBJ2-7, with 12 bases matching TRBD1. Germline trimming cut 7 bases from V and 4 bases from J; bases unmatched to any gene: 11. Germline V lookup: CDR1 SQVTM, CDR2 ANQGSEA. This CDR3 has 15 amino acids. This CDR3 is CSARQGTGGDYEQYF. The CDR3 DNA is TGCAGCGCGAGGCAAGGGACAGGGGGCGATTACGAGCAGTACTTC.

The J gene is TRBJ2-3, the V gene TRBV4-3; the D is unclear. Deletions cut 0 bases from V and 4 bases from J, with 5 bases between. The CDR3 has 13 residues. Germline CDR1 is LGHNA and CDR2 is YSLEER. The CDR3 DNA is TGCGCCAGCAGCCAAGAGACCTCAGATACGCAGTATTTT. Amino acids: CASSQETSDTQYF.

The genes are TRBV20-1 and TRBJ2-3; D is ambiguous. Per germline, CDR1 DFQATT and CDR2 SNEGSKA (reference sequence). The V gene lost 3 bases and the J gene lost 5 bases, with 9 bases spanning the gap. The CDR3 has 12 amino acids. CDR3 sequence: CSASGSKDTQYF. As DNA, the CDR3 is TGCAGTGCTAGTGGCTCGAAAGATACGCAGTATTTT.

The chain is built from TRBV24-1 and TRBJ2-1; D may be TRBD2 (5 bases). The V end was cut by 2 bases, the J end by 6 bases, with 10 bases between. The CDR3 extends over 14 amino acids. Per the germline V gene, CDR1 is KGHDR and CDR2 is SFDVKD. The CDR3, as DNA: TGTGCCACCAGTGATTCGGACTCCCTCAATGAGCAGTTCTTC. This encodes CATSDSDSLNEQFF.

The V and J genes are TRBV20-1 and TRBJ2-6, with D perhaps assigned TRBD1 or TRBD2 (7 bases each). Between the trimmed V and J ends, which lost 2 bases and 0 bases, there was a span of 14 bases. Germline V gene data show CDR1 as DFQATT and CDR2 as SNEGSKA (reference sequence). This CDR3 has 17 residues. The CDR3 DNA is TGCAGTGCTAGATTGACAGGGACTATCTCTGGGGCCAACGTCCTGACTTTC. Amino acid sequence: CSARLTGTISGANVLTF.

The rearrangement links TRBV12-3 or TRBV12-4 to TRBJ1-6, with 9 nucleotides matching TRBD1. The CDR3 has 15 amino acids. Losses at the gene ends were 5 bases for V and 13 bases for J; bases not matched to a gene: 12. The CDR3 here is CASSQDRGLGFPLHF. The DNA for the CDR3 is TGTGCCAGCAGTCAGGACAGGGGCTTGGGATTCCCCCTCCACTTT.

The chain has TRBV5-6 and TRBJ2-7; D call uncertain. V dropped 2 bases and J dropped 7 bases, with 10 bases sitting between them. The CDR3 runs to 12 residues. Germline V gene data show CDR1 as SGHDT and CDR2 as YYEEEE. CDR3 amino acids: CASSLTAGEQYF. The CDR3 coding sequence is TGTGCCAGCAGCTTAACGGCCGGTGAGCAGTACTTC.